This T cell receptor beta chain was captured in a study of blood T cell repertoires in COVID-19. On the study more broadly: The United States, Italy and Spain provided the acute and convalescent COVID-19 samples. Sources were T cells, B-cell-depleted T cells, or PBMCs; the material itself was cDNA or gDNA.

This clone was detected only once. Germline V gene lookup returns CDR1 SGHRS and CDR2 YFSETQ. The ends were cut back, 4 bases at V and 1 base at J, with 19 bases in the middle. This CDR3 spans 17 amino acids. Per the study methods: Amplifying reference gene primers gave estimates of nucleated cell counts. TCRdb keeps only in-frame clones here, not all; method: immunoSEQ multiplex PCR. Clonal size and the V and J genes are those of that table, whereas D and trimming came from the DNA. Found here are 250,000 to 400,000 clones, approximately 90% of them singletons; the top ten hold 1.5% to 2%. This sequence originates from a woman in her 30s with COVID-19, enrolled during active disease. This chain joins TRBV5-1 and TRBJ2-3, with D possibly matching TRBD2 (6 bases). The sequenced material came from peripheral blood. CDR3 sequence reads: CASSKDGRDSGTDTQYF. Written as DNA, the CDR3 is TGCGCCAGCAGCAAGGACGGTCGGGACTCCGGCACAGATACGCAGTATTTT.